The sequence of this TCR beta chain was determined in a study of cytomegalovirus exposure and HLA in healthy donors. Whole-study results and caveats: Later examination showed HLA-associated TCR beta chains had greater clonal expansion than equally common others.

PCR employed 60 Vbeta and 13 Jbeta primers. Only in-frame clones appear in the TCRdb table, and some are missing; sequencing was by immunoSEQ multiplex PCR. The table lists approximately 200,000 clones, 65% to 80% of them singletons. The sample holds one count of this clone. Its cognate antigen is unknown. One junction end does not reproduce the germline sequence, and a read error may be involved. CDR3 length: 14 residues. CDR1 is SEHNR, CDR2 FQNEAQ, per germline (reference sequence). The sample consisted of PBMCs. This receptor was obtained from a girl aged 2-10 years in good health and CMV-seronegative. The chain combines TRBV7-9 with TRBJ1-5; the match to TRBD1 covers 8 bases. CDR3 amino acids: CANSRTGSDQPQHF. The CDR3 DNA reads as TGTGCCAACAGCCGGACAGGGAGTGATCAGCCCCAGCATTTT.